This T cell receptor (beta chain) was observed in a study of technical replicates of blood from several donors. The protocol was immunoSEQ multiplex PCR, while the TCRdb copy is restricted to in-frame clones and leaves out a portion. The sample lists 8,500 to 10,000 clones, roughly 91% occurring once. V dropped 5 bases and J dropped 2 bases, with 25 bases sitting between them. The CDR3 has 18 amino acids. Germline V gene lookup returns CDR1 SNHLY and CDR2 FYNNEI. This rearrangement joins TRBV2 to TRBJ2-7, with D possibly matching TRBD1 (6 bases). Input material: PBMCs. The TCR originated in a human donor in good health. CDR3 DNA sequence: TGTGCCAGCAGTACTACACCCCTTTACAGGGCTGGGACCTACGAGCAGTACTTC. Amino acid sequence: CASSTTPLYRAGTYEQYF.